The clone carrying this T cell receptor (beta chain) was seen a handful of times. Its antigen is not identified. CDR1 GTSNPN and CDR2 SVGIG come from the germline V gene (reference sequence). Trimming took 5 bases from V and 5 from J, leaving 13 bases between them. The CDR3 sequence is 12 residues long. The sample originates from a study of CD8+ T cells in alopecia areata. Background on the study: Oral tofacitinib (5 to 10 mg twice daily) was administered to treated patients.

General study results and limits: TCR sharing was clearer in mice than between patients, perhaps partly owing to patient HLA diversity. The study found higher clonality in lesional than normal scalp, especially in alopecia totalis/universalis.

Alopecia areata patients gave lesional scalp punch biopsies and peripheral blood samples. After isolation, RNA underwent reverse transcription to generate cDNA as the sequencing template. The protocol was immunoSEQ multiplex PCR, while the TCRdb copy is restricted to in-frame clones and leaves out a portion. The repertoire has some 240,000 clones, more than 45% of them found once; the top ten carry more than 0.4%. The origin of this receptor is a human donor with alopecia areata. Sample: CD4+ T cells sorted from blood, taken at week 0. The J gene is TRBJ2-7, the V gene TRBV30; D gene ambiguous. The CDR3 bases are TGTGCCTGGGGCCTCCGTCGGAACGAGCAGTACTTC. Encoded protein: CAWGLRRNEQYF.